These T cell receptor beta chains were read from a single sample in a study of blood T cell repertoires in COVID-19. This table comes from immunoSEQ multiplex PCR, and its TCRdb copy is limited to in-frame clones, with some not included. The sample lists about 68,000 clones, around 90% occurring once. Sequenced: peripheral blood. The receptors were sampled from a human donor in a cohort sampled during active COVID-19. The CDR3 runs from the conserved cysteine through the conserved F or W. Each record gives: clone size, V gene, D gene, J gene, CDR3 DNA, CDR3 protein. D genes are given only for firm matches. Clone size appears in some rows only: once, few, many, or a class for an expanded clone.

.	TRBV28	.	TRBJ2-1	TGTGCCAGCATCGGCGGGACCTACAATGAGCAGTTCTTC	CASIGGTYNEQFF
.	TRBV28	TRBD1	TRBJ1-2	TGTGCCAGCAGCTCACCGGGACAGGGCGACTATGGCTACACCTTC	CASSSPGQGDYGYTF
medium-sized	TRBV4-1	.	TRBJ1-1	TGCGCCAGCAGCCAGCCTAGCGGGAGATGGACTGAAGCTTTCTTT	CASSQPSGRWTEAFF
once	TRBV18	.	TRBJ2-3	TGTGCCAGCTCACGCGGGGACAGAGCCACAGATACGCAGTATTTT	CASSRGDRATDTQYF
.	TRBV20-1	TRBD2	TRBJ2-5	TGCAGTGCTAGTTTGGTTGTGGGTGGGAGGGCCGCGACCCAGTACTTC	CSASLVVGGRAATQYF
.	TRBV5-6	.	TRBJ2-7	TGTGCCAGCAGCTCCGGGGAATACGAGCAGTACTTC	CASSSGEYEQYF
.	TRBV3-1/TRBV3-2	TRBD1	TRBJ1-1	TGTGCCAGCAGCCAACCGGACAGGCGGAACACTGAAGCTTTCTTT	CASSQPDRRNTEAFF
once	TRBV19	TRBD1	TRBJ2-3	TGTGCCAGTAGTCCCCCGGCCCGGACAGGTTCAACAGATACGCAGTATTTT	CASSPPARTGSTDTQYF
.	TRBV13	.	TRBJ2-2	TGTGCCAGCAGCTTCGGCGTTCCAGGGGCAGCCGGGGAGCTGTTTTTT	CASSFGVPGAAGELFF
.	TRBV13	TRBD1	TRBJ1-2	TGTGCCAGCAGCTCCGGGACAGGAGGCTACACCTTC	CASSSGTGGYTF
.	TRBV19	.	TRBJ2-3	TGTGCCAGTACTCCTGATCGGGGCACAGATACGCAGTATTTT	CASTPDRGTDTQYF
.	TRBV7-6	TRBD1	TRBJ1-1	TGTGCCAGCAGCTTGGGACAGGGGGGAGGAAACACTGAAGCTTTCTTT	CASSLGQGGGNTEAFF
.	TRBV10-1	TRBD1	TRBJ2-7	TGCGCCAGCAGTGAGTCCATTGGGACAGGGATAGGCGAGCAGTACTTC	CASSESIGTGIGEQYF
.	TRBV10-1	TRBD1	TRBJ2-6	TGCGCCAGATTCCGAGAATCAAGTTTCGGGACAGGGTCTGACGGGGCCAACGTCCTGACTTTC	CARFRESSFGTGSDGANVLTF
once	TRBV6-5	.	TRBJ2-3	TGTGCCAGCAGTTTAACAGGGTCGGGTCGCACAGATACGCAGTATTTT	CASSLTGSGRTDTQYF
.	TRBV2	.	TRBJ1-1	TGTGCCAGCAGTGAACGGCAGGGTAAAACTGAAGCTTTCTTT	CASSERQGKTEAFF
.	TRBV13	TRBD1	TRBJ2-7	TGTGCCAGCAGCCATGGACAGGGGGCTTACGAGCAGTACTTC	CASSHGQGAYEQYF
.	TRBV9	TRBD2	TRBJ2-1	TGTGCCAGCAGCGTTGGGTTAGCGGGGGTCTACAATGAGCAGTTCTTC	CASSVGLAGVYNEQFF
.	TRBV12-3/TRBV12-4	.	TRBJ2-1	TGTGCCAGCAGTCCCGAGGGTACCAATGAGCAGTTCTTC	CASSPEGTNEQFF
once	TRBV18	TRBD1	TRBJ1-5	TGTGCCACCGCGGGACAGGGCAATCAGCCCCAGCATTTT	CATAGQGNQPQHF
.	TRBV29-1	.	TRBJ2-2	TGCAGCGTCTTGGGGGGGCAGAACACCGGGGAGCTGTTTTTT	CSVLGGQNTGELFF
.	TRBV27	.	TRBJ2-7	TGTGCCAGCAGTCTAATCAGGTCCTACTACGAGCAGTACTTC	CASSLIRSYYEQYF
.	TRBV28	TRBD1	TRBJ1-3	TGTGCCAGCAGTATCTCGGACAGGGCCGTTGGAAACACCATATATTTT	CASSISDRAVGNTIYF
.	TRBV7-9	.	TRBJ1-2	TGTGCCAGCAGCTCAGCCATCCAGAACTATGGCTACACCTTC	CASSSAIQNYGYTF
few	TRBV19	TRBD2	TRBJ2-3	TGTGCCAGTAGTATAGATCCAGCGGGAGGGCCATCAGATACGCAGTATTTT	CASSIDPAGGPSDTQYF
.	TRBV10-1	TRBD2	TRBJ2-1	TGCGCCAGCAGTGAGGGGACTACCCGGGTCGATGAGCAGTTCTTC	CASSEGTTRVDEQFF
.	TRBV20-1	.	TRBJ1-1	TGCAGTGCCTCCACTGAAGCTTTCTTT	CSASTEAFF
.	TRBV7-2	.	TRBJ2-1	TGTGCCAGCAGCTTAGATATTTATGAGCAGTTCTTC	CASSLDIYEQFF
.	TRBV28	TRBD1	TRBJ1-4	TGTGCCAGCAGCGCTAGACAGGGGGCAACTAATGAAAAACTGTTTTTT	CASSARQGATNEKLFF
.	TRBV28	TRBD2	TRBJ2-1	TGTGCCAGCAGTTTACTAGCGGGGTACAATGAGCAGTTCTTC	CASSLLAGYNEQFF
.	TRBV28	.	TRBJ1-2	TGTGCCAGCAGTAGGGGGGGGCCTAACTATGGCTACACCTTC	CASSRGGPNYGYTF
.	TRBV2	TRBD1	TRBJ1-1	TGTGCCAGCAGTACCCAGGGGGCCGGAATTGCTGAAGCTTTCTTT	CASSTQGAGIAEAFF
.	TRBV3-1/TRBV3-2	TRBD1	TRBJ2-2	TGTGCCAGCAGCCAAGAGTCGTGGCAGGGGGACAGCACCGGGGAGCTGTTTTTT	CASSQESWQGDSTGELFF
.	TRBV11-2	.	TRBJ1-1	TGTGCCAGCAGCTTAAAGGGGTCGAGGAACACTGAAGCTTTCTTT	CASSLKGSRNTEAFF
.	TRBV19	.	TRBJ2-5	TGTGCCAGTAGTGATAGCAGGACAGTGTACCAAGAGACCCAGTACTTC	CASSDSRTVYQETQYF
.	TRBV12-3/TRBV12-4	TRBD1	TRBJ2-7	TGTGCCAGCAGTCGGGACAGGACCTACGAGCAGTACTTC	CASSRDRTYEQYF
.	TRBV6-2/TRBV6-3	TRBD1	TRBJ1-5	TGTGCCAGCAGTGACCACAGGGGCCCCGAACAGCCCCAGCATTTT	CASSDHRGPEQPQHF
.	TRBV25-1	TRBD1	TRBJ1-6	TGTGCCAGCAGTGCCACAGGGGGCTCCTATAATTCACCCCTCCACTTT	CASSATGGSYNSPLHF
.	TRBV14	.	TRBJ2-1	TGTGCCAGCAGCCGGGGGAGGAACAATGAGCAGTTCTTC	CASSRGRNNEQFF
.	TRBV7-9	TRBD2	TRBJ2-2	TGTGCCAGCAGCCGGGGACTAGCGGGACCCGGGGAGCTGTTTTTT	CASSRGLAGPGELFF
once	TRBV7-2	.	TRBJ1-3	TGTGCCAGCAGCTTAGGGGGCGGAAACACCATATATTTT	CASSLGGGNTIYF
.	TRBV6-6	.	TRBJ2-2	TGTGCCAGCAGTGGAGGGGGGGACCGGGAGCTGTTTTTT	CASSGGGDRELFF
.	TRBV11-2	TRBD1	TRBJ2-6	TGTGCCAGCAGCTCACGACAGGGGTCTCTCACTGGGGCCAACGTCCTGACTTTC	CASSSRQGSLTGANVLTF
.	TRBV19	TRBD2	TRBJ2-5	TGTGCCAGCCGAGCGGGAGGAACGGAGACCCAGTACTTC	CASRAGGTETQYF
once	TRBV6-5	.	TRBJ1-1	TGTGCCAGCAGGGCCGGGGGGGTCACTGAAGCTTTCTTT	CASRAGGVTEAFF